This T cell receptor beta chain was observed in a study of cytomegalovirus exposure and HLA in healthy donors. This clone appeared once. Antigen specificity is unknown. Study observations and caveats: According to a later analysis, donors in an Asian-associated ancestry cluster reportedly had fewer N-insertions than the roughly 640-donor mean. The authors considered a cluster of highly shared sequence variants likely to be a sequencing artifact. Most CMV-associated TCR beta chains appeared HLA-restricted in a later analysis.

Vbeta (60) and Jbeta (13) primers were used in the PCR. Sequenced by immunoSEQ multiplex PCR; TCRdb stores in-frame clones only, minus some. The repertoire holds roughly 120,000 clones, with 55% to 75% as singletons. The sequence derives from a man aged 25 to 40 in good health and CMV-seropositive. Sequenced material: PBMCs.

CDR3 sequence (DNA): TGTGCCAGCAGTGGATACACCTTAGCCGAGCAGTACTTC. Translated, it gives CASSGYTLAEQYF. The V and J genes are TRBV2 and TRBJ2-5; D is undetermined. The J call may not be correct, given that the DNA end is closer to TRBJ2-7. This CDR3 contains 13 residues. The germline CDR1 and CDR2 sequences are SNHLY and FYNNEI.